This TCR beta chain emerged from a study of shared clonotypes between healthy human individuals (dated by TCRdb to the early 2020s). Turning to the overall study: Two women and a few men aged 18 to 49 years were included in the cohort. For each donor, CD4 naive and CD4 memory were each run on three plates, CD8 naive on two plates, and CD8 memory on one plate. To estimate repertoire size and how much clonotype sharing occurs between individuals, the study deeply sequenced the blood TCR repertoires of roughly 5 healthy adults. Different laboratories and diverse techniques were used to prepare libraries and sequence TCR repertoires, to increase sequencing depth and limit assay-specific biases. Between about 0.85 and 9.5 billion PBMCs per donor were obtained by leukapheresis. Points the paper makes about the study in general: Pairwise subsampling indicated that sequencing depth was expected to affect the degree of clonotype sharing among donors. Across a handful of donors, approximately 5% of naive CD4, 3.5% of naive CD8, around 2.5% of memory CD4, and under 0.45% of memory CD8 clonotypes were shared. Even with the large sequencing depth, rarefaction of the sorted-subset datasets indicated that sequencing was incomplete. Naive subsets generally had larger estimated clonotype richness than memory subsets did. Sampling was restricted to blood, and TCR repertoires in tissues likely differ from the TCR repertoires found in blood. Compared with non-shared clonotypes, the clonotypes found in all four sorted-subset donors had higher generation probabilities. The small number of donors limited the genetic and exposure-history diversity represented.

At the junction V is shortened by 4 bases and J by 5 bases, with 20 bases in between. The CDR3 goes from the cysteine to the phenylalanine over 16 residues. Here the CDR3 DNA is all that survives: 48 bases in frame from base 1. Looking up the germline V gene (reference sequence) yields CDR1 SGHNT and CDR2 YYREEE. TCR CDR3 regions were amplified from genomic DNA by multiplex PCR using the deep immunoSEQ assay. Extracted genomic DNA from each cell subset was distributed evenly across all wells of several immunoSEQ 96-well plates, and each plate was treated as a replicate. For sorted subsets, roughly 190 ng of genomic DNA, equivalent to roughly 30,000 T cell genomes, went into each replicate PCR. Purified libraries were quantified with a Qubit 3.0 fluorometer, sized on a Bioanalyzer 2100, and re-quantified with the KAPA Library Quantification kit. Every immunoSEQ 96-well plate was sequenced on a dedicated single-read 150-cycle Illumina NextSeq 550 flow cell. From the authors' description of their analysis: Because the immunoSEQ output held only junctional sequences and lacked quality scores, the filtering could not match the filtering applied to full-length reads. To assign V/J genes and CDR3, sequences were annotated using PyIR, a Python wrapper for IgBLAST v1.9, with IMGT germline references. Reads with weak V/J assignments (E-value above 1e-6), missing CDR3, stop codons, out-of-frame junctions, or ambiguous translated residues were removed. V3J clonotypes were defined as sequences sharing the same inferred V gene, J gene, and CDR3 amino acid sequence. Percentage overlap between repertoires was computed as shared unique clonotypes divided by the size of the smaller repertoire. Three approaches were used to assess repertoire richness: RTK rarefaction, the Chao1 estimator, and Recon v2.1 estimates of unobserved clonotypes. Generation probabilities for all TCRbeta clonotypes obtained by the gDNA method from a few donors were computed using OLGA. Imported from immuneACCESS, the table was reduced by TCRdb to in-frame sequences with V and J called. These copies leave out some clones; in studies compared against another copy, an unresolved V gene accounts for under half, and the cause of the remainder is not known. That table is the source of V, J and clone size, and D and trimming were worked out from the DNA. The sample data list over 2 million clones, and 85% to 95% of these were observed just once. The ten largest clones take up 0.13% of the sample.

Healthy HIV-negative adults with no recently reported acute infections or vaccinations were included as donors. Every donor was a Caucasian adult living in Nashville, Tennessee, USA. CD4+ T cells were enriched by magnetic negative selection, after which naive cells were positively selected on CD45RA and the negative fraction was taken as the memory subset. Blood was obtained by leukapheresis, after which PBMCs were separated by Ficoll-Histopaque density gradient centrifugation and cryopreserved in liquid nitrogen vapor phase. Analytical flow cytometry was used to check the purity and quantity of every magnetically sorted T cell population. Each sorted fraction had its genomic DNA isolated and then quantified by UV absorbance on a Nanodrop 2000c. Concerning this clone: No cognate antigen has been identified for it. No much larger clone is present one base from it, and per-base qualities are unavailable.

The sample consisted of naive CD4+ T cells sorted from blood. The meaning of the sample's cell subset or site label: CD45RA+ positively selected. The TCR sequence derives from a man aged 18-30 years in good health. The chain uses TRBV5-4 and TRBJ2-3, with TRBD1 perhaps the D gene, on 6 matching bases. The bases read TGTGCCAGCAGCCAGACGGTTAGGCAGGGGCAAGATACGCAGTATTTT. Its protein product is CASSQTVRQGQDTQYF.